Here is one TCR beta chain with its context. Its antigen is not yet known. Per-base qualities were not stored, and no clone one base away is much larger. At one collaborating source in Seattle, patients were enrolled during active infection and were followed longitudinally through the course of disease. Each collaborating institution followed its own protocols to collect whole blood in K2EDTA tubes. For TCRbeta analysis, collaborator samples were shipped as frozen whole blood, as isolated PBMCs, or as DNA extracted from either sample type. TCRbeta CDR3 regions were amplified from genomic DNA using the immunoSEQ Assay, a bias-controlled multiplex PCR. The paper's processing steps were these. The number of nucleated cells in each sample was estimated by amplification of reference gene primers within the assay. To quantify the absolute abundance of each unique TCRbeta CDR3 rearrangement, sequence reads were collapsed and filtered. For each sample, productive Simpson clonality was calculated as the square root of Simpson's diversity index across productive rearrangements. As stored in TCRdb, this immuneACCESS dataset retains in-frame rearrangements with V and J assigned. A fraction of the clones does not appear; measured against another copy, unresolved V genes explain less than half of the discrepancy, and the remainder lacks a known reason. The V and J calls and clone size are taken from that table; D and trimming were inferred from the DNA. This sample has roughly 250,000 clones in its table, and over 75% of those were observed once. Of the sample, approximately 0.94% falls within the top ten clones.

The entry originates in a study of blood T cell repertoires in COVID-19 (dated by TCRdb to the early 2020s). Some background on the complete study: The collaborator samples originated in the United States, Italy and Spain and spanned the acute and convalescent phases of COVID-19. The sample metadata nearly always contained a de-identified subject ID, COVID-19 status, age in years and sex. The dataset comprised deeply sampled blood TCRbeta repertoires from subjects exposed to, actively infected with, or recovered from COVID-19. The prospective study material was composed of cDNA or gDNA derived from T cells, B-cell-depleted T cells, or PBMCs. Where HLA class I and class II types were available, the types were taken from metadata supplied by the sample provider, not from assay-based typing. Samples were obtained from the ongoing ImmuneRACE study (first 160 participants) and from 1,254 subjects provided by 6 global collaborators. The repertoires were released in a freely available public database meant as a resource for research on the immune response to SARS-CoV-2.

V loses 6 bases, J loses 4 bases, and the germline ends lie 15 bases apart. The CDR3 goes from the cysteine to the phenylalanine over 14 residues. Just the 42-base CDR3 DNA is kept, in frame starting at base 1. CDR1 and CDR2 were assigned from the germline V gene as SNHLY and FYNNEI. Overall results and qualifications from the work: The quantity of clinical and demographic metadata differed by source and by participant and was supplied without curation.

The V and J genes are TRBV2 and TRBJ1-1; no D gene can be assigned with confidence. Sample: peripheral blood. The source of this sequence is a human donor with COVID-19, enrolled during active disease. The donor label of this sample is uncertain. The bases are TGTGCCAGCAGAGCTTCGACATTAGTCACTGAAGCTTTCTTT. This translates into CASRASTLVTEAFF.